These 6 T cell receptor beta chains originate from one sample sequenced in a study of graft-versus-host responses after intestinal transplantation. Their target antigens are unknown. Produced via immunoSEQ multiplex PCR; TCRdb's table is partial and in-frame only. The data contain some 81,000 clones, about 89% of them singletons. The sequencing used unstimulated CD4+ T cells sorted from spleen or lymph node cells, collected before intestinal transplant. Receptor source: a human donor who received an intestinal transplant.

The chain joins TRBV29-1 to TRBJ2-5, with TRBD2 matching over 9 bases. Losses at the gene ends were 6 bases for V and 1 base for J; bases not matched to a gene: 6. CDR1 and CDR2 from the germline V gene are SQVTM and ANQGSEA. The CDR3 covers 14 residues. CDR3 nucleotides: TGCAGCGTAGAAAGAGCGGGGGGCCAAGAGACCCAGTACTTC. It is translated as CSVERAGGQETQYF.

The chain recombines TRBV5-6 with TRBJ1-5; no clear D gene. The ends were cut back, 0 bases at V and 4 bases at J, with 14 bases in the middle. The CDR3 covers 16 residues. Germline lookup yields CDR1 SGHDT and CDR2 YYEEEE. CDR3 protein: CASSLGPSGLNQPQHF. The CDR3 nucleotides read TGTGCCAGCAGCTTGGGGCCCTCGGGTCTTAATCAGCCCCAGCATTTT. The variable domain in full, completed from reference TRBV5-6 and TRBJ1-5, reads DAGVTQSPTHLIKTRGQQVTLRCSPKSGHDTVSWYQQALGQGPQFIFQYYEEEERQRGNFPDRFSGHQFPNYSSELNVNALLLGDSALYLCASSLGPSGLNQPQHFGDGTRLSIL.

This rearrangement joins TRBV5-1 to TRBJ2-5; perhaps TRBD1 as D (6 bases). Germline values: CDR1 SGHRS, CDR2 YFSETQ. With 5 bases removed from V and 4 bases from J, the gap between germline ends came to 18 bases. This CDR3 is built from 15 residues. CDR3 sequence: CASSSGHPRGETQYF. In DNA form, the CDR3 reads TGCGCCAGCAGTTCGGGACATCCACGGGGAGAGACCCAGTACTTC. Full variable domain (outside the CDR3, taken from reference TRBV5-1 and TRBJ2-5): KAGVTQTPRYLIKTRGQQVTLSCSPISGHRSVSWYQQTPGQGLQFLFEYFSETQRNKGNFPGRFSGRQFSNSRSEMNVSTLELGDSALYLCASSSGHPRGETQYFGPGTRLLVL.

The CDR3 nucleotides are TGTGCCAGCAGCTCGACAGGCTATGGCTACACCTTC. It specifies CASSSTGYGYTF. The chain combines TRBV13 with TRBJ1-2; the D gene is possibly TRBD1 (6 bases). CDR1 PRHDT and CDR2 FYEKMQ come from the germline V gene (reference sequence). This CDR3 has 12 amino acids. Trimming stripped 4 bases from V and 4 bases from J, with 7 bases between.

The chain is built from TRBV5-4 and TRBJ2-7; the D gene is possibly TRBD1 (5 bases). The CDR3 consists of 15 residues. With 0 bases removed from V and 5 bases from J, the gap between germline ends came to 15 bases. Germline CDR1 reads SGHNT; CDR2 reads YYREEE (reference sequence). CDR3 nucleotide sequence: TGTGCCAGCAGCTTGGACGTTGGCAGGGTCGACGAGCAGTACTTC. Translation: CASSLDVGRVDEQYF.

The CDR3 sequence is CASSLRGPYEQYF. The CDR3 coding sequence is TGTGCCAGCAGTTTAAGGGGGCCCTACGAGCAGTACTTC. The V and J genes are TRBV27 and TRBJ2-7; the match to TRBD1 covers 7 bases. J lost 2 bases, V lost 2 bases, and 0 bases had no gene match. The CDR3 spans 13 residues. The V gene's germline CDR1 is MNHEY and CDR2 SMNVEV (reference sequence).